A selection of T cell receptor beta chains follows, all from one sample in a study of shared clonotypes between healthy human individuals. Using immunoSEQ multiplex PCR, the repertoire was profiled, and TCRdb retains in-frame clones only, with some absent. The sample holds about 95,000 clones, about 68% seen once. The sequenced material came from memory CD8+ T cells sorted from blood. These TCRs come from a man aged 25 to 40 in good health. CDR3s include the opening cysteine and the closing phenylalanine or tryptophan. The D gene is left open where the match is weak. Clone size is stated in some rows and not others, as once, few, many or a class when expanded.

D: .
V: TRBV5-1
size: .
J: TRBJ1-1
length: 16
CDR3: CASSLEGSRVYTEAFF
DNA: TGCGCCAGCAGCTTGGAGGGAAGCAGGGTTTACACTGAAGCTTTCTTT

D: .
V: TRBV6-4
size: few
J: TRBJ1-2
length: 16
CDR3: CASSDSSRTETSGYTF
DNA: TGTGCCAGCAGTGACTCGAGTCGGACAGAAACTTCTGGCTACACCTTC

D: TRBD1
V: TRBV28
size: .
J: TRBJ2-2
length: 15
CDR3: CASRTGTETTGELFF
DNA: TGTGCCAGCAGAACCGGGACAGAGACGACCGGGGAGCTGTTTTTT

D: .
V: TRBV6-5
size: many
J: TRBJ2-1
length: 14
CDR3: CASSTGREPNEQFF
DNA: TGTGCCAGCAGTACAGGGCGGGAGCCCAATGAGCAGTTCTTC

D: TRBD2
V: TRBV28
size: .
J: TRBJ2-3
length: 14
CDR3: CASTSGRFPDTQYF
DNA: TGTGCCAGTACTAGCGGGAGATTTCCTGATACGCAGTATTTT

D: .
V: TRBV10-3
size: few
J: TRBJ2-3
length: 11
CDR3: CAIFVRDTQYF
DNA: TGTGCCATCTTTGTTAGGGATACGCAGTATTTT

D: TRBD2
V: TRBV6-5
size: .
J: TRBJ2-4
length: 15
CDR3: CASRRTSEAKNIQYF
DNA: TGTGCCAGCAGGCGGACTAGCGAGGCCAAAAACATTCAGTACTTC

D: .
V: TRBV29-1
size: .
J: TRBJ2-3
length: 13
CDR3: CSVEYGNTDTQYF
DNA: TGCAGCGTTGAGTACGGAAACACAGATACGCAGTATTTT

D: TRBD1
V: TRBV27
size: .
J: TRBJ1-3
length: 15
CDR3: CASSRDRGAGNTIYF
DNA: TGTGCCAGCAGCCGTGACAGGGGCGCTGGAAACACCATATATTTT

D: .
V: TRBV7-2
size: .
J: TRBJ2-5
length: 15
CDR3: CASSAEQGAQETQYF
DNA: TGTGCCAGCAGCGCGGAGCAGGGTGCGCAAGAGACCCAGTACTTC

D: .
V: TRBV7-3
size: once
J: TRBJ2-3
length: 13
CDR3: CASSLREGGTQYF
DNA: TGTGCCAGCAGCTTAAGGGAAGGAGGTACGCAGTATTTT

D: TRBD1
V: TRBV25-1
size: few
J: TRBJ1-5
length: 14
CDR3: CASSGQGASQPQHF
DNA: TGTGCCAGCAGTGGACAGGGGGCCAGTCAGCCCCAGCATTTT

D: .
V: TRBV27
size: few
J: TRBJ2-7
length: 12
CDR3: CASSSPPGEQYF
DNA: TGTGCCAGCAGTAGTCCCCCCGGTGAGCAGTACTTC

D: .
V: TRBV6-1
size: few
J: TRBJ1-2
length: 14
CDR3: CASSILEELYGYTF
DNA: TGTGCCAGCAGTATCTTAGAGGAACTCTATGGCTACACCTTC

D: .
V: TRBV6-1
size: few
J: TRBJ2-2
length: 14
CDR3: CASSEVGGTGELFF
DNA: TGTGCCAGCAGTGAAGTAGGTGGAACCGGGGAGCTGTTTTTT

D: TRBD1
V: TRBV28
size: few
J: TRBJ2-2
length: 19
CDR3: CASSAPPVGQVANTGELFF
DNA: TGTGCCAGCAGTGCCCCACCCGTGGGACAGGTCGCGAACACCGGGGAGCTGTTTTTT

D: .
V: TRBV18
size: .
J: TRBJ2-3
length: 15
CDR3: CASSRQVTGTDTQYF
DNA: TGTGCCAGCTCACGACAGGTTACGGGTACAGATACGCAGTATTTT

D: .
V: TRBV10-1
size: few
J: TRBJ2-5
length: 13
CDR3: CASSESLTGTQYF
DNA: TGCGCCAGCAGTGAGTCTCTTACAGGGACCCAGTACTTC

D: .
V: TRBV9
size: .
J: TRBJ2-7
length: 14
CDR3: CASSVTDAPYEQYF
DNA: TGTGCCAGCAGCGTAACCGATGCCCCCTACGAGCAGTACTTC

D: .
V: TRBV7-2
size: .
J: TRBJ2-3
length: 12
CDR3: CASRPGTDTQYF
DNA: TGTGCCAGTCGGCCAGGAACAGATACGCAGTATTTT

D: .
V: TRBV19
size: .
J: TRBJ2-1
length: 14
CDR3: CASSIQGTYNEQFF
DNA: TGTGCCAGTAGTATACAGGGCACCTACAATGAGCAGTTCTTC

D: TRBD1
V: TRBV6-1
size: .
J: TRBJ2-3
length: 15
CDR3: CASSEGQGATDTQYF
DNA: TGTGCCAGCAGTGAAGGACAGGGGGCCACAGATACGCAGTATTTT

D: TRBD2
V: TRBV7-3
size: .
J: TRBJ2-3
length: 16
CDR3: CASSSIAGGPTDTQYF
DNA: TGTGCCAGCAGCTCCATAGCGGGAGGGCCTACAGATACGCAGTATTTT

D: .
V: TRBV28
size: few
J: TRBJ2-5
length: 15
CDR3: CASTPRRGPGETQYF
DNA: TGTGCCAGCACTCCTCGACGAGGGCCCGGCGAGACCCAGTACTTC

D: .
V: TRBV9
size: .
J: TRBJ2-1
length: 11
CDR3: CASSVGGEQFF
DNA: TGTGCCAGCAGCGTAGGGGGGGAGCAGTTCTTC

D: .
V: TRBV6-6
size: few
J: TRBJ1-1
length: 14
CDR3: CASSISDSPTEAFF
DNA: TGTGCCAGCAGTATTTCGGACAGTCCCACTGAAGCTTTCTTT

D: TRBD1
V: TRBV13
size: .
J: TRBJ1-1
length: 15
CDR3: CASSTRDRGNTEAFF
DNA: TGTGCCAGCAGCACTCGGGACAGAGGGAACACTGAAGCTTTCTTT

D: .
V: TRBV30
size: .
J: TRBJ1-5
length: 13
CDR3: CAWSVQVHQPQHF
DNA: TGTGCCTGGAGTGTACAGGTTCATCAGCCCCAGCATTTT

D: .
V: TRBV27
size: .
J: TRBJ2-3
length: 14
CDR3: CASVPRAGRDTQYF
DNA: TGTGCCAGCGTTCCCCGGGCAGGCCGCGATACGCAGTATTTT

D: TRBD2
V: TRBV9
size: .
J: TRBJ2-5
length: 14
CDR3: CASSLTGGKETQYF
DNA: TGTGCCAGCAGCTTGACGGGGGGTAAAGAGACCCAGTACTTC

D: .
V: TRBV2
size: .
J: TRBJ1-5
length: 17
CDR3: CASSPTLGGVSNQPQHF
DNA: TGTGCCAGCAGCCCAACTTTGGGGGGCGTGAGCAATCAGCCCCAGCATTTT

D: .
V: TRBV6-5
size: few
J: TRBJ2-7
length: 12
CDR3: CASRGTDYEQYF
DNA: TGTGCCAGCAGGGGGACGGATTACGAGCAGTACTTC